Each of the 32 T cell receptor beta chains below was sequenced from the same sample in a study of response to subunit inactivated influenza vaccine. Using its own MiXCR run on the RT-PCR reads, TCRdb lists one record per CDR3 protein. The sample lists 450,000 to 600,000 distinct CDR3 sequences; 7.6% were seen once. The sequenced sample was PBMCs from blood, obtained roughly 24 months after vaccination. These receptors were taken from a man aged 45-69 years who received an inactivated influenza vaccine.

In this sample, this clonotype turned up many times. The chain employs TRBV29-1 and TRBJ1-5; 7 bases are a match to TRBD1. Losses at the gene ends were 4 bases for V and 4 bases for J; bases not matched to a gene: 4. CDR3 length: 13 residues. In germline, CDR1 is SQVTM, CDR2 ANQGSEA. CDR3 nucleotide sequence: TGCAGCGTTGCGACAGGGAGGAATCAGCCCCAGCATTTT. Its translation: CSVATGRNQPQHF.

A few counts support this clonotype. V is TRBV20-1 and J is TRBJ2-7; 11 nucleotides agree with TRBD2. V lost 6 bases and J lost 7; bases outside the gene matches: 14. CDR3 length equals 15 residues. From germline, CDR1 is DFQATT and CDR2 SNEGSKA (reference sequence). The CDR3: CSARKGSGRAEEQYF. CDR3 DNA sequence: TGCAGTGCCCGAAAAGGTAGCGGGAGGGCCGAGGAGCAGTACTTC.

This clonotype was recorded many times. The rearrangement uses TRBV5-1 and TRBJ2-5, with D unresolved. V was clipped by 1 base and J by 4 bases, with 5 bases between them. This CDR3 contains 12 residues. Germline CDR1 SGHRS, CDR2 YFSETQ. The DNA for the CDR3 is TGCGCCAGCAGCTTGCTGGCAGAGACCCAGTACTTC. The encoded protein is CASSLLAETQYF.

The V and J genes are TRBV15 and TRBJ2-5, with D unresolved. This CDR3 region has 12 residues. Germline CDR1 LNHNV, CDR2 YYDKDF (reference sequence). Trimming left V 0 bases short and J 7 bases short, with 6 bases between. The CDR3 loop reads CATSRDLSTQYF. The CDR3 coding sequence is TGTGCCACCAGCAGAGATCTGTCGACCCAGTACTTC.

This clonotype occurred many times. The rearrangement links TRBV5-1 to TRBJ2-6; D is unclear. There are 17 residues in the CDR3. Trimming removed 4 bases from V and 0 bases from J, with 14 bases in between. Germline V gives CDR1 SGHRS, CDR2 YFSETQ. The DNA of the CDR3 is TGCGCCAGCAGCCCTCTCTTTGCAGCCTCTGGGGCCAACGTCCTGACTTTC. It specifies CASSPLFAASGANVLTF.

This clonotype was observed a handful of times. The V and J genes are TRBV30 and TRBJ2-1; a weak D match, TRBD1 (5 bases). The V gene lost 0 bases and the J gene lost 2 bases, with 5 bases spanning the gap. The germline V gene encodes CDR1 GTSNPN and CDR2 SVGIG (reference sequence). This CDR3 is 13 amino acids long. The CDR3 nucleotides are TGTGCCTGGAGTGTGGACACCTACAATGAGCAGTTCTTC. Its translation: CAWSVDTYNEQFF.

The rearrangement uses TRBV27 and TRBJ1-6; D is uncertain. The CDR3 is made up of 14 amino acids. V was pared by 3 bases and J by 7 bases, with 10 bases between. Germline CDR1 is MNHEY and CDR2 is SMNVEV (reference sequence). The CDR3: CASSLGSANSPLHF. The CDR3 nucleotides read TGTGCCAGCAGTTTGGGCTCAGCAAATTCACCCCTCCACTTT.

The chain combines TRBV4-2 with TRBJ2-5; 12 bases align to TRBD2. This CDR3 region has 17 residues. Germline V lookup: CDR1 LGHNA, CDR2 YNFKEQ. Unmatched junction bases numbered 9, after V lost 3 bases and J lost 4 bases. The CDR3 nucleotides are TGTGCCAGCAGCCAGGGGGCTAGCGGGGGGGCATCAGAGACCCAGTACTTC. Protein: CASSQGASGGASETQYF.

This clonotype has at least ten counts. This chain joins TRBV5-1 and TRBJ2-3; D possibly corresponds to TRBD2 (6 bases). The V end lost 4 bases, the J end lost 2 bases, and 14 bases lay between the germline ends. The CDR3 extends over 15 amino acids. Germline CDR1 reads SGHRS; CDR2 reads YFSETQ. CDR3 nucleotides: TGCGCCAGCAGCCACGACGGGAGTGCCACAGATACGCAGTATTTT. Translating gives CASSHDGSATDTQYF.

This CDR3 is CSIGTSGRPPVTQYF. The DNA of the CDR3 is TGCAGCATTGGGACTAGCGGGAGGCCCCCTGTGACCCAGTACTTC. The chain employs TRBV29-1 and TRBJ2-5, with 15 bases lining up with TRBD2. J gave up 7 bases and V 8 bases, and 11 bases lay outside the gene matches. CDR3 size: 15 residues. Germline V gives CDR1 SQVTM, CDR2 ANQGSEA.

This clonotype showed up just a few times. V is TRBV11-2 and J is TRBJ2-1, with TRBD2 as a possible D gene (6 bases). CDR1 and CDR2 from the germline V gene are SGHAT and FQNNGV. V dropped 5 bases and J dropped 7 bases, with 18 bases sitting between them. The CDR3 has 15 residues. The CDR3 nucleotides are TGTGCCAGCAGCCCTGATAGACTAGTTCGGAATGAGCAGTTCTTC. As protein: CASSPDRLVRNEQFF.

This sequence joins TRBV10-3 and TRBJ2-3; D ambiguous. This CDR3 region has 14 residues. Per the germline V gene, CDR1 is ENHRY and CDR2 is SYGVKD. V shed 5 bases and J shed 0 bases, with 9 bases lying between them. CDR3 protein: CAISSSASTDTQYF. CDR3 nucleotide sequence: TGTGCCATCAGTTCGAGCGCTAGCACAGATACGCAGTATTTT.

This clonotype has a handful of counts. The V call is TRBV20-1, the J call TRBJ2-6; D unresolved. Per the germline V gene, CDR1 is DFQATT and CDR2 is SNEGSKA (reference sequence). V lost 6 bases to trimming and J lost 4 bases, with 16 bases between them. The length of the CDR3 is 15 residues. The CDR3 DNA reads TGCAGTGCCCCCCTGGCGGCAAGAGGGGCCAACGTCCTGACTTTC. Translating it yields CSAPLAARGANVLTF.

This clonotype has more than one count but fewer than ten. The CDR3 region has the DNA TGTGCCAGCAATTCGGACGGGAACACTGAAGCTTTCTTT. Translated, it gives CASNSDGNTEAFF. The chain is built from TRBV7-9 and TRBJ1-1; no reliable D call. The CDR3 contains 13 residues. Trimming took 7 bases from V and 1 from J, leaving 10 bases between them. Germline loops: CDR1 SEHNR, CDR2 FQNEAQ (reference sequence). Looking up the rest from reference TRBV7-9 and TRBJ1-1 gives the full variable domain: DTGVSQNPRHKITKRGQNVTFRCDPISEHNRLYWYRQTLGQGPEFLTYFQNEAQLEKSRLLSDRFSAERPKGSFSTLEIQRTEQGDSAMYLCASNSDGNTEAFFGQGTRLTVV.

The chain links TRBV5-6 to TRBJ1-1; D is perhaps TRBD1 (6 bases). V was cut by 4 bases and J by 4 bases, with 20 bases left in between. Germline V CDR1 and CDR2: SGHDT, YYEEEE. The CDR3 runs 16 residues. The CDR3 protein is CASSRAPPIGGTEAFF. CDR3 nucleotides: TGTGCCAGCAGCCGCGCACCCCCCATAGGGGGCACTGAAGCTTTCTTT.

The chain employs TRBV5-5 and TRBJ2-7; TRBD1 is a possible D gene (5 bases). The germline gives CDR1 SGHKS, CDR2 YYEKEE (reference sequence). The germline V and J ends were trimmed by 6 bases and 3 bases, with 16 bases remaining between them. This CDR3 contains 14 residues. CDR3: CASINWGESYEQYF. In nucleotides, the CDR3 is TGTGCCAGCATCAACTGGGGCGAAAGCTACGAGCAGTACTTC.

This clonotype came up a few times. CDR3: CASSFGGTGGETQYF. DNA of the CDR3: TGTGCCAGCAGCTTTGGGGGGACAGGGGGCGAGACCCAGTACTTC. The chain carries TRBV7-3 and TRBJ2-5; 12 bases map to TRBD1. Germline V CDR1 and CDR2: SGHTA, FQGTGA. The CDR3 has 15 amino acids. V lost 3 bases and J lost 5; bases outside the gene matches: 4.

This clonotype was recorded a few times. This chain links TRBV18 with TRBJ1-1; 8 nucleotides match TRBD1. The V and J ends lost 2 bases and 6 bases, in that order; junction bases with no gene match: 8. Germline V gene data show CDR1 as KGHSH and CDR2 as LQKENI. The CDR3 has 15 residues. The CDR3 reads CASSPGQGVGAEAFF. DNA of the CDR3: TGTGCCAGCTCACCAGGACAGGGTGTAGGTGCTGAAGCTTTCTTT.

The rearrangement links TRBV11-2 to TRBJ2-7; D is unclear. Germline CDR1 and CDR2: SGHAT and FQNNGV. The V gene lost 0 bases and the J gene lost 2 bases, with 8 bases spanning the gap. The CDR3 runs to 14 residues. The CDR3 DNA sequence: TGTGCCAGCAGCTTAGATACGGTAACCTACGAGCAGTACTTC. Its translation: CASSLDTVTYEQYF.

The sample holds a few counts of this clonotype. The chain is built from TRBV4-1 and TRBJ2-7, with a possible D match to TRBD2 (7 bases). Germline V gene lookup returns CDR1 MGHRA and CDR2 YSYEKL. The CDR3 loop spans 15 amino acids. The germline V and J ends were trimmed by 1 base and 0 bases, with 10 bases remaining between them. The CDR3 coding sequence is TGCGCCAGCAGCCAAGGACGGGGGGCCTCCTACGAGCAGTACTTC. This translates into CASSQGRGASYEQYF.

This clonotype was recorded many times. CDR3 in DNA: TGTGCCAGCAGACAGGGGTCTAATGAAAAACTGTTTTTT. As protein: CASRQGSNEKLFF. The rearrangement links TRBV25-1 to TRBJ1-4; the match to TRBD1 covers 7 bases. Germline CDR1 reads MGHDK; CDR2 reads SYGVNS. Losses at the gene ends were 6 bases for V and 3 bases for J; bases not matched to a gene: 1. The length of the CDR3 is 13 residues.

A few counts support this clonotype. Its ends do not fully match the called genes, so a read error is possible. V gene TRBV10-3 combines with J gene TRBJ2-1; 11 bases fit TRBD2. The CDR3 spans 15 residues. Per the germline V gene, CDR1 is ENHRY and CDR2 is SYGVKD. CDR3 in amino acids: CAISGTSGNPNEQFF. The CDR3 DNA reads TGTGCCATAAGTGGGACTAGCGGAAATCCCAATGAGCAGTTCTTC.

This clonotype occurred a few times. The V and J genes are TRBV10-3 and TRBJ2-3; TRBD2 matches 10 bases. After removal of 2 bases from V and 4 bases from J, the junction contained 3 bases not matched to a gene. The CDR3 sequence is 15 residues long. Germline assignment: CDR1 ENHRY and CDR2 SYGVKD. This CDR3 is CAISEGTSVADTQYF. The CDR3 nucleotides read TGTGCCATCAGTGAGGGGACTAGCGTAGCAGATACGCAGTATTTT.

The chain uses TRBV29-1 and TRBJ2-2, with unresolved D. Germline V gives CDR1 SQVTM, CDR2 ANQGSEA. This CDR3 has 12 residues. V was clipped by 4 bases and J by 6 bases, with 9 bases between them. The CDR3 region is CSVVTMAGELFF. CDR3 bases: TGCAGCGTTGTTACTATGGCCGGGGAGCTGTTTTTT.

This clonotype came up many times. This sequence joins TRBV3-1 and TRBJ2-3; no clear D gene. The germline V gene has CDR1 LGHDT and CDR2 YNNKEL (reference sequence). The CDR3 length is 13 residues. Trimming cost V 1 base and J 3 bases, with 5 bases left between them. The CDR3 nucleotides read TGTGCCAGCAGCCAAGTCCAGACAGATACGCAGTATTTT. It codes for CASSQVQTDTQYF.

The J gene is TRBJ2-7, the V gene TRBV12-3 or TRBV12-4; D may be TRBD1 (6 bases). The CDR3 loop spans 14 amino acids. Trimming cost V 4 bases and J 2 bases, with 12 bases left between them. The DNA of the CDR3 is TGTGCCAGCAGTTCTTCCGCAGGGGCCTACGAGCAGTACTTC. As protein: CASSSSAGAYEQYF.

This clonotype was seen at least ten times. The chain is built from TRBV29-1 and TRBJ1-2; 9 nucleotides line up with TRBD1. V was clipped by 5 bases and J by 10 bases; unmatched bases: 11. CDR3 length: 13 residues. CDR1 and CDR2 from the germline V gene are SQVTM and ANQGSEA. In DNA, the CDR3 is TGCAGCGTTTGGGACAGGGCCAGGAGCCCCTACACCTTC. Amino acids: CSVWDRARSPYTF.

Ten or more counts support this clonotype. This chain uses TRBV6-2 or TRBV6-3 with TRBJ2-5; 11 nucleotides match TRBD2. Germline CDR1 and CDR2: MNHEY and SVGEGT. This CDR3 is 15 amino acids long. Trimming at V came to 4 bases and at J to 4 bases, leaving 5 bases not matched to a gene. CDR3 residues: CASSFGLAGSETQYF. The CDR3 nucleotides are TGTGCCAGCAGTTTCGGACTAGCGGGCTCAGAGACCCAGTACTTC.

In this sample, this clonotype turned up many times. V usage is TRBV6-2 or TRBV6-3 and J usage is TRBJ2-1; 9 nucleotides match TRBD2. This CDR3 has 15 amino acids. Looked up from germline, CDR1 is MNHEY and CDR2 is SVGEGT. With 6 bases clipped from V and 2 bases from J, the junction kept 5 bases outside the gene matches. The CDR3 bases are TGTGCCAGCAGCAGACAGCGGGAGGCCTACAATGAGCAGTTCTTC. It specifies CASSRQREAYNEQFF.

This clonotype was seen only a few times. The V call is TRBV20-1, the J call TRBJ1-5; D unclear. With 2 bases removed from V and 0 bases from J, the gap between germline ends came to 14 bases. CDR3 length equals 16 residues. Germline CDR1 DFQATT, CDR2 SNEGSKA (reference sequence). This CDR3 is CSARRREGYSNQPQHF. CDR3 nucleotide sequence: TGCAGTGCTAGAAGACGTGAAGGGTATAGCAATCAGCCCCAGCATTTT.

Only a few counts were recorded for this clonotype. This chain links TRBV5-6 with TRBJ2-1; possible D gene TRBD2, 6 bases. Germline values: CDR1 SGHDT, CDR2 YYEEEE. Trimming took off 1 base at V and 9 bases at J, with 20 bases between the two ends. CDR3 length: 16 amino acids. Written as DNA, the CDR3 is TGTGCCAGCAGCTTGACCAGCGGGTACACAATTCTTGAGCAGTTCTTC. It translates to CASSLTSGYTILEQFF. Complete variable domain (other parts from reference TRBV5-6 and TRBJ2-1): DAGVTQSPTHLIKTRGQQVTLRCSPKSGHDTVSWYQQALGQGPQFIFQYYEEEERQRGNFPDRFSGHQFPNYSSELNVNALLLGDSALYLCASSLTSGYTILEQFFGPGTRLTVL.

This clonotype came up many times. This sequence joins TRBV7-7 and TRBJ2-1; D perhaps matches TRBD2 (5 bases). The CDR3 is 13 residues long. Per germline, CDR1 SSHAT and CDR2 FNYEAQ (reference sequence). V lost 5 bases and J 9 bases, leaving 14 bases between the germline ends. CDR3 nucleotide sequence: TGTGCCAGCAGCCCTCGCAGAAGCGGTGAGCAGTTCTTC. Its protein product is CASSPRRSGEQFF.